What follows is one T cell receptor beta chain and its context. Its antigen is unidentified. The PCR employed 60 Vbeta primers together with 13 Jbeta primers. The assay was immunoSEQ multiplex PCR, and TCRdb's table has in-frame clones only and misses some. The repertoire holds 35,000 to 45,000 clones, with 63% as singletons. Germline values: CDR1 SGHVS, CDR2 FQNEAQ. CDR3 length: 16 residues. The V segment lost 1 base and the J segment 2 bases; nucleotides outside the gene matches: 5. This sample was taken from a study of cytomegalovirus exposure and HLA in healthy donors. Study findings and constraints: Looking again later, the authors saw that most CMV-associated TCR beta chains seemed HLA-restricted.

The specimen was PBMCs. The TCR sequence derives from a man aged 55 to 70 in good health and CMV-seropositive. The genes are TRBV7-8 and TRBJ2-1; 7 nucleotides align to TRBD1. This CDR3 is CASSLERGQAYNEQFF. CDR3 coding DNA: TGTGCCAGCAGCTTAGAAAGGGGGCAGGCCTACAATGAGCAGTTCTTC.